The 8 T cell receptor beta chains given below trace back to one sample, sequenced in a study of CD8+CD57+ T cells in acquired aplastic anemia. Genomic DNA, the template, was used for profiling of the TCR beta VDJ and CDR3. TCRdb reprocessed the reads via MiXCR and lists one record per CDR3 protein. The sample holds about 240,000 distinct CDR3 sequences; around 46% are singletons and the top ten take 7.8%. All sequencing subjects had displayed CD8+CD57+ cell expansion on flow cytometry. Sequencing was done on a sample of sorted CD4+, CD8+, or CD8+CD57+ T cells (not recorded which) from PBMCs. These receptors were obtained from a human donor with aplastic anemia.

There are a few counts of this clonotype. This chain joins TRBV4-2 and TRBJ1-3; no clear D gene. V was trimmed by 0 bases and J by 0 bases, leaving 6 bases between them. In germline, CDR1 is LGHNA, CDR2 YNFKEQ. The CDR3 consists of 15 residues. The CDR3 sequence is CASSQESISGNTIYF. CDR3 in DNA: TGTGCCAGCAGCCAAGAGAGTATCTCTGGAAACACCATATATTTT.

CDR3 amino acids: CAPPNYGYTF. The CDR3 DNA reads TGTGCCCCCCCAAACTATGGCTACACCTTC. The chain combines TRBV6-4 with TRBJ1-2, with D unclear. Trimming pared 11 bases from V and 2 bases from J, leaving 6 bases between. The germline V gene has CDR1 MRHNA and CDR2 SNTAGT. This CDR3 contains 10 residues.

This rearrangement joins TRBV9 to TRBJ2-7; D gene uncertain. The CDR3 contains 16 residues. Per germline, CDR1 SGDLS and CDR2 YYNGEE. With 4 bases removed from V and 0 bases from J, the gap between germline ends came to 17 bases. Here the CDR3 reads CASSPRGLSNSYEQYF. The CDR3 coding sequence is TGTGCCAGCAGCCCCCGAGGATTATCAAACTCCTACGAGCAGTACTTC.

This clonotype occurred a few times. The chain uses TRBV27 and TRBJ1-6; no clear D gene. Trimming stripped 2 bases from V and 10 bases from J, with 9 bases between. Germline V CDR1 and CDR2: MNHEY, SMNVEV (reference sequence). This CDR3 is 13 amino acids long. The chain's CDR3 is CASSLRVYSPLHF. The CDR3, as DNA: TGTGCCAGCAGTTTACGGGTGTACTCACCCCTCCACTTT.

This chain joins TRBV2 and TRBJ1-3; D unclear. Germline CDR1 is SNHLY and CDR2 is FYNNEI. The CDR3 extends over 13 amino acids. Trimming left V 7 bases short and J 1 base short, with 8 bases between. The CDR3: CASKLASGNTIYF. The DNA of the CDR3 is TGTGCCAGCAAGCTGGCATCTGGAAACACCATATATTTT.

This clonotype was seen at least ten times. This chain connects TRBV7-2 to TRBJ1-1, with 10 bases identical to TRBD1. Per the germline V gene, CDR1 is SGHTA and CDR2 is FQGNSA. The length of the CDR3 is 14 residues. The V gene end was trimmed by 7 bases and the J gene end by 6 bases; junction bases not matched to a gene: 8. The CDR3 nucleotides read TGTGCCAGCACCACGACAGGGGGCAGGGCTGAAGCTTTCTTT. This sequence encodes CASTTTGGRAEAFF. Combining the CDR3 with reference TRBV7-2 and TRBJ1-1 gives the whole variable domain GAGVSQSPSNKVTEKGKDVELRCDPISGHTALYWYRQSLGQGLEFLIYFQGNSAPDKSGLPSDRFSAERTGGSVSTLTIQRTQQEDSAVYLCASTTTGGRAEAFFGQGTRLTVV.

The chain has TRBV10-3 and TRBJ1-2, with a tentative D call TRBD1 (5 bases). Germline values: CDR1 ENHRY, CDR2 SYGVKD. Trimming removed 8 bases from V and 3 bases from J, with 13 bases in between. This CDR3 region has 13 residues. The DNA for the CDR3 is TGTGCCATCCCTCAGTGGGGGGACTATGGCTACACCTTC. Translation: CAIPQWGDYGYTF.

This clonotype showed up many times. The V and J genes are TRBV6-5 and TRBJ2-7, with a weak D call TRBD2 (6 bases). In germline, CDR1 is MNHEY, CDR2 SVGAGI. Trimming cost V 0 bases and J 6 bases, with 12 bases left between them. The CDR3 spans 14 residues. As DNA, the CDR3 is TGTGCCAGCAGTTACTCGAGGCGGGGAGGCGAGCAGTACTTC. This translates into CASSYSRRGGEQYF.